This T cell receptor beta chain was identified during a study of PD-1 blockade in mismatch repair-deficient tumors. Study-wide context: All were previously treated, progressing patients with eleven to twelve mismatch repair-deficient cancer types.

Study-wide points: Tumor-resident clones, often absent from pretreatment blood, expanded after pembrolizumab and then contracted.

TCRdb's copy holds only in-frame clones and misses some; the assay was immunoSEQ multiplex PCR. The sample contains 77,000 or so clones, more than 80% of which appear only once. Every patient had mismatch repair deficiency by PCR or immunohistochemistry. TCR sequencing covered three patients who responded to pembrolizumab. Germline V CDR1 and CDR2: SGHDT, YYEEEE. V shed 4 bases and J shed 1 base, with 2 bases lying between them. The CDR3 is made up of 11 amino acids. Points on this clone: Its antigen is as yet unknown.

Sequencing was performed on peripheral blood, taken 44 weeks after starting pembrolizumab. The sequence came from an adult with mismatch repair-deficient cancer. The chain employs TRBV5-6 and TRBJ1-2; D call uncertain. As DNA, the CDR3 is TGTGCCAGCAGCGATAACTATGGCTACACCTTC. This encodes CASSDNYGYTF.